A single sample is the source of the 9 T cell receptor beta chains below, sequenced in a study of T cell repertoires in aging, cancer and after chemotherapy. TCR beta rearrangements were amplified from peripheral blood genomic DNA. Rearranged V-D-J TRB sequences were amplified with a mixed TRB-A/B primer pool. Via MiXCR, TCRdb re-called the multiplex PCR reads, giving one row per CDR3 protein. The sample lists about 9,200 distinct CDR3 sequences, roughly 30% occurring once. Sequenced sample: blood. These receptor sequences come from a human donor in good health.

Only one count was recorded for this clonotype. The rearrangement joins TRBV20-1 to TRBJ1-4; 7 bases are a match to TRBD1. CDR1 and CDR2 from the germline V gene are DFQATT and SNEGSKA (reference sequence). The trim removed 1 base at V and 7 bases at J, leaving 12 bases unmatched. CDR3 length equals 16 residues. The CDR3 nucleotides are TGCAGTGCTAGAGTCCCAGGGGGGACCGGACGTGAAAAACTGTTTTTT. Translated, it gives CSARVPGGTGREKLFF.

As to this clonotype: This may stem from a read error, because a much larger clone lies one nucleotide away. The rearrangement joins TRBV6-1 to TRBJ1-3; no clear D gene. Germline V gene data show CDR1 as MNHNS and CDR2 as SASEGT. The CDR3 runs 13 residues. V was trimmed by 5 bases and J by 8 bases, leaving 13 bases between them. The CDR3 spells CASSTLGNHTIYF. CDR3 DNA sequence: TGTGCCAGCAGTACCCTTGGAAACCACACCATATATTTT.

V and J are TRBV7-2 and TRBJ2-1, with D possibly TRBD2 on 6 matching bases. Trimming took 5 bases from V and 4 from J, leaving 9 bases between them. Germline-derived CDR1 and CDR2 are SGHTA and FQGNSA. The CDR3 has 13 residues. The CDR3 region has the DNA TGTGCCAGCAGCCCCGGGAGTTACAATGAGCAGTTCTTC. This sequence encodes CASSPGSYNEQFF.

The chain has TRBV6-2 or TRBV6-3 and TRBJ2-1; 10 bases are a match to TRBD2. The junction had 6 bases not matched to a gene; V was cut back by 7 bases and J by 12 bases. The germline V gene encodes CDR1 MNHEY and CDR2 SVGEGT. The CDR3 is 12 residues long. CDR3 loop: CASNDPSGGQFF. As DNA, the CDR3 is TGTGCCAGCAACGATCCTAGCGGGGGGCAGTTCTTC.

This clonotype was counted a few times. This chain joins TRBV19 and TRBJ2-2; no firm D call. The CDR3 is 13 residues long. The germline V gene encodes CDR1 LNHDA and CDR2 SQIVND (reference sequence). With 5 bases removed from V and 2 bases from J, the gap between germline ends came to 6 bases. CDR3 sequence (DNA): TGTGCCAGTAGTCCCACTAACACCGGGGAGCTGTTTTTT. It yields the protein CASSPTNTGELFF.

This chain connects TRBV5-6 to TRBJ1-3, with a tentative D call TRBD1 (6 bases). V lost 0 bases to trimming and J lost 2 bases, with 18 bases between them. The CDR3 totals 18 residues. Per germline, CDR1 SGHDT and CDR2 YYEEEE. DNA of the CDR3: TGTGCCAGCAGCTTGGGGCAGGGGATAGGAATGCCTGGAAACACCATATATTTT. Translating it yields CASSLGQGIGMPGNTIYF. Drawing the rest from reference TRBV5-6 and TRBJ1-3, the complete variable domain is DAGVTQSPTHLIKTRGQQVTLRCSPKSGHDTVSWYQQALGQGPQFIFQYYEEEERQRGNFPDRFSGHQFPNYSSELNVNALLLGDSALYLCASSLGQGIGMPGNTIYFGEGSWLTVV.

This chain links TRBV30 with TRBJ1-4; tentatively, D is TRBD1 (6 bases). V gave up 3 bases and J gave up 13 bases, with 18 bases separating them. Germline assignment: CDR1 GTSNPN and CDR2 SVGIG (reference sequence). The CDR3 spans 13 residues. The CDR3 DNA reads TGTGCCTGGAGGGGACTTCGGGACACTGGACTGTTTTTT. As protein: CAWRGLRDTGLFF.

The chain carries TRBV29-1 and TRBJ2-3, with 9 bases fitting TRBD1. Germline values: CDR1 SQVTM, CDR2 ANQGSEA. Trimming cost V 1 base and J 0 bases; bases outside gene matches: 11. This CDR3 is 18 amino acids long. The CDR3 DNA reads TGCAGCGTTGAAGGGACTACCGACAGGGGGGGGAGCACAGATACGCAGTATTTT. Translation: CSVEGTTDRGGSTDTQYF.

The V call is TRBV6-5, the J call TRBJ2-7, with a possible D match to TRBD1 (5 bases). This CDR3 comprises 15 residues. Germline V lookup: CDR1 MNHEY, CDR2 SVGAGI. Trimming stripped 0 bases from V and 0 bases from J, with 9 bases between. The CDR3, as DNA: TGTGCCAGCAGTTACTCGCAGGGTGACTCCTACGAGCAGTACGTC. It is translated as CASSYSQGDSYEQYV.